Each of the 7 T cell receptor beta chains below was sequenced from the same sample in a study of shared clonotypes between healthy human individuals. Clones were read by immunoSEQ multiplex PCR, and TCRdb kept only the in-frame ones, dropping some. Among roughly 640,000 clones listed, about 74% were seen once. The sample comprised memory CD4+ T cells sorted from blood. This sample's subset: CD45RA-negative fraction. These receptor sequences come from a woman between 25 and 40 years old in good health.

The V gene is TRBV28, the J gene TRBJ2-1, with D unclear. Germline values: CDR1 MDHEN, CDR2 SYDVKM. V was trimmed by 11 bases and J by 4 bases, leaving 12 bases between them. The CDR3 is 12 residues long. The CDR3 sequence: CARARVYNEQFF. DNA for the CDR3: TGTGCCCGGGCGAGAGTTTACAATGAGCAGTTCTTC.

The chain uses TRBV27 and TRBJ1-2, with D possibly matching TRBD1 (6 bases). CDR1 and CDR2 (germline): MNHEY, SMNVEV (reference sequence). The V end was cut by 0 bases, the J end by 7 bases, with 21 bases between. This CDR3 spans 17 amino acids. The CDR3 spells CASSLSSPAGGPSGYTF. The CDR3 coding sequence is TGTGCCAGCAGTTTATCGAGTCCCGCGGGGGGCCCGAGTGGCTACACCTTC.

This clone has only a few counts. This chain uses TRBV14 with TRBJ2-5; D tentatively reads TRBD1 or TRBD2 (5 bases each). The germline CDR1 and CDR2 sequences are SGHDN and FVKESK. This CDR3 spans 11 amino acids. V was pared by 8 bases and J by 5 bases, with 9 bases between. CDR3 in amino acids: CASSGHETQYF. The CDR3 DNA is TGTGCCAGCTCGGGGCACGAGACCCAGTACTTC.

The DNA for the CDR3 is TGCAGCGTTGAAGACGTAGGACAGGGGGCAGAGACCCAGTACTTC. This encodes CSVEDVGQGAETQYF. V and J are TRBV29-1 and TRBJ2-5, with TRBD1 matching 11 bases. The CDR3 has 15 residues. Germline-derived CDR1 and CDR2 are SQVTM and ANQGSEA. V dropped 0 bases and J dropped 4; count of bases not matched to a gene: 4.

This clone turned up a few times. The chain uses TRBV30 and TRBJ1-3; maybe TRBD1 (6 bases). Germline CDR1 reads GTSNPN; CDR2 reads SVGIG (reference sequence). This CDR3 contains 18 residues. V was trimmed by 1 base and J by 2 bases, leaving 21 bases between them. The CDR3 nucleotides read TGTGCCTGGAGTGCCAGATATGGGGGCTCCGGGGCTGGAAACACCATATATTTT. Translating gives CAWSARYGGSGAGNTIYF. The whole variable domain, filled in from reference TRBV30 and TRBJ1-3, reads SQTIHQWPATLVQPVGSPLSLECTVEGTSNPNLYWYRQAAGRGLQLLFYSVGIGQISSEVPQNLSASRPQDRQFILSSKKLLLSDSGFYLCAWSARYGGSGAGNTIYFGEGSWLTVV.

V usage is TRBV7-9 and J usage is TRBJ1-3; 7 bases align to TRBD1. Germline CDR1 and CDR2: SEHNR and FQNEAQ (reference sequence). V was clipped by 10 bases and J by 0 bases; unmatched bases: 18. The CDR3 spans 18 residues. The CDR3 DNA is TGTGCCACCAAGTACATCTGGGACAGAGGCTTCTCTGGAAACACCATATATTTT. Residues: CATKYIWDRGFSGNTIYF. Supplemented by reference TRBV7-9 and TRBJ1-3, the full variable domain reads DTGVSQNPRHKITKRGQNVTFRCDPISEHNRLYWYRQTLGQGPEFLTYFQNEAQLEKSRLLSDRFSAERPKGSFSTLEIQRTEQGDSAMYLCATKYIWDRGFSGNTIYFGEGSWLTVV.

This clone showed up many times. The V and J genes are TRBV6-4 and TRBJ2-7; 8 nucleotides align to TRBD2. Germline CDR1 is MRHNA and CDR2 is SNTAGT. This CDR3 spans 15 amino acids. V trimming: 7 bases; J trimming: 0 bases; junction bases outside the gene matches: 8. CDR3 loop: CASISSGRISYEQYF. The CDR3 DNA reads TGTGCCAGCATCTCCAGCGGGAGAATCTCCTACGAGCAGTACTTC.